The rows below give T cell receptor beta chains drawn from one sample of a study of regulatory T cells in long-lasting Graves disease. Each CDR3 protein gets one entry after TCRdb re-called the multiplex PCR reads with MiXCR. The sample carries 300,000 to 500,000 distinct CDR3 sequences, roughly 20% recorded once. Sequencing used peripheral blood mononuclear cells (PBMCs), obtained when the disease was refractory, from a patient treated with antithyroid drugs. These receptor sequences come from a female donor with Graves disease. The CDR3 runs from the conserved cysteine through the conserved F or W. The D gene is left open where the match is weak. The size of a clone is reported for some rows only, either as once, few or many, or as a class for expanded clones.

DNA,CDR3,J,size,D,V
TGCAGCTCCGTGGGACAACCGAACACTGAAGCTTTCTTT,CSSVGQPNTEAFF,TRBJ1-1,many,NA,TRBV29-1
TGTGCCAGCAGTCTGACAGGAGCCAACTATGGCTACACCTTC,CASSLTGANYGYTF,TRBJ1-2,many,NA,TRBV12-3/TRBV12-4
TGCGCCAGCAGCCCCGGCTTAGCGGGAGGACCGAGCTCCTACGAGCAGTACTTC,CASSPGLAGGPSSYEQYF,TRBJ2-7,NA,TRBD2,TRBV5-1
TGTGCCAGCAGCGGACCCACAGGGGGCCTGCACTTC,CASSGPTGGLHF,TRBJ2-7,few,TRBD1,TRBV9
TGCAGTGCCTTGTCACCGGGGGACTATGGCTACACCTTC,CSALSPGDYGYTF,TRBJ1-2,many,NA,TRBV20-1
TGTGCCAGCAGTTACTCCACGGTCGGGAGCGGGGACGAGCAGTACTTC,CASSYSTVGSGDEQYF,TRBJ2-7,NA,TRBD2,TRBV2
TGCAGTGCTAGAAGGGGGGCTGTAAACATTCAGTACTTC,CSARRGAVNIQYF,TRBJ2-4,NA,NA,TRBV20-1
TGTGCCAGCAGCGGGGGACTAGCTAAGTACCAAGAGACCCAGTACTTC,CASSGGLAKYQETQYF,TRBJ2-5,NA,TRBD2,TRBV5-4
TGTGCCAGCAGTTCAAGCGGGACTAGCACAGATACGCAGTATTTT,CASSSSGTSTDTQYF,TRBJ2-3,few,TRBD2,TRBV6-2/TRBV6-3
TGTGCCTGGGACAGGGGGTTGGCCTACGAGCAGTACTTC,CAWDRGLAYEQYF,TRBJ2-7,few,TRBD1,TRBV30
TGTGCCAGCAGCCAAGAGGCAGCGCTTCAAGAGACCCAGTACTTC,CASSQEAALQETQYF,TRBJ2-5,few,NA,TRBV3-1
TGCAGTGCTCCTACAACCACAGGGGGTCAGGGTCAGCCCCAGCATTTT,CSAPTTTGGQGQPQHF,TRBJ1-5,NA,TRBD1,TRBV20-1
TGTGCCAGCAGTTTGAATTTTCAGCCCCAGCATTTT,CASSLNFQPQHF,TRBJ1-5,few,NA,TRBV28
TGTGCCAGCAGCTTAGCGGGGACAGCTGAAGCTTTCTTT,CASSLAGTAEAFF,TRBJ1-1,many,TRBD1,TRBV7-2
TGTGCCAGCAGCTTAGAGGCGACAGCCTACGAGCAGTACTTC,CASSLEATAYEQYF,TRBJ2-7,few,NA,TRBV5-6
TGTGCCAGCAGCTTTAATATCCGGGACAGGGCTTCACCCCTCCACTTT,CASSFNIRDRASPLHF,TRBJ1-6,few,TRBD1,TRBV7-2
TGTGCCAGCAGTGAGGGACATTGGAACACCGGGGAGCTGTTTTTT,CASSEGHWNTGELFF,TRBJ2-2,few,NA,TRBV6-1
TGTGCCAGCACGGACGTGGACATTCAGTACTTC,CASTDVDIQYF,TRBJ2-4,many,NA,TRBV6-1
TGCAGTGCTAGAAGGACAGGGGAGAACACTGAAGCTTTCTTT,CSARRTGENTEAFF,TRBJ1-1,many,TRBD1,TRBV20-1
TGTGCCAGCAGCCCCATAACGGGACAGAGTATTGAAGCTTTCTTT,CASSPITGQSIEAFF,TRBJ1-1,few,TRBD1,TRBV3-1
TGCGCCAGCAGCTTCACCGGAGACGCAGCCGATACGCAGTATTTT,CASSFTGDAADTQYF,TRBJ2-3,few,NA,TRBV5-1
TGCAGTGCCAACAACCGTGCCTCAAACACCCGGGATGAGCAGTTCTTC,CSANNRASNTRDEQFF,TRBJ2-1,NA,NA,TRBV20-1
TGTGCCAGCAGTGAAGCGGGAGGGCGTGAGCAGTTCTTC,CASSEAGGREQFF,TRBJ2-1,few,TRBD2,TRBV2
TGTGCCTGGAGCCTAAAAGAGGGAGACACTGAAGCTTTCTTT,CAWSLKEGDTEAFF,TRBJ1-1,NA,NA,TRBV30
TGTGCCAGCAGCCCCCGGGAGGGCCAAGAGACCCAGTACTTC,CASSPREGQETQYF,TRBJ2-5,NA,TRBD2,TRBV7-9
TGTGCTAGTGGTTTGGTATCGCTGGAATCCAATGAGCAGTTCTTC,CASGLVSLESNEQFF,TRBJ2-1,NA,NA,TRBV12-5
TGTGCTAGTGGTTTGGGAACTAGCAGGATCTCCTACGAGCAGTACTTC,CASGLGTSRISYEQYF,TRBJ2-7,NA,NA,TRBV12-5
TGTGCCAGCAGCAGGGGACGGACTCCTTCCTACGAGCAGTACTTC,CASSRGRTPSYEQYF,TRBJ2-7,NA,NA,TRBV6-1
TGCGCCAGCAGCCAAATCTTAGCGGGAGGAGAGACCCAGTACTTC,CASSQILAGGETQYF,TRBJ2-5,many,TRBD2,TRBV4-1